This T cell receptor beta chain derives from a study of response to subunit inactivated influenza vaccine. V gave up 5 bases and J gave up 4 bases; unmatched junction bases: 7. The CDR3 totals 14 residues. The germline gives CDR1 SGHTA, CDR2 FQGNSA. From the RT-PCR reads, TCRdb called clonotypes with MiXCR, one entry per CDR3 protein. The table has about 610,000 distinct CDR3 sequences, 14% seen once. The sequence was collected from a man aged 50 or older who received an inactivated influenza vaccine. The rearrangement links TRBV7-2 to TRBJ2-7; the match to TRBD2 covers 8 bases. The sample was PBMCs from blood, taken 12 days after vaccination. The CDR3 coding sequence is TGTGCCAGCAGCCCAGGGGTAGCGGGGTACGAGCAGTACTTC. The encoded protein is CASSPGVAGYEQYF.